The present T cell receptor (beta chain) was sequenced within a study of blood T cell repertoires in COVID-19. Whole-study context: Sample material is recorded as cDNA or gDNA derived from T cells, B-cell-depleted T cells, or PBMCs.

The germline gives CDR1 SNHLY, CDR2 FYNNEI. The CDR3 runs 14 residues. The V end lost 1 base, the J end lost 1 base, and 7 bases lay between the germline ends. Up to 2 weeks before entering the study, exposed participants had met a COVID-19 case. Only in-frame clones appear in the TCRdb table, and some are missing; sequencing was by immunoSEQ multiplex PCR. The sample yields about 220,000 clones, 90% seen once. The TCR comes from a man aged 25 to 45 who had been exposed to COVID-19. Specimen: PBMCs or T cells enriched from blood (not recorded which). This chain connects TRBV2 to TRBJ1-1; no clear D gene. The CDR3 spells CASSEDLRNTEAFF. The CDR3 region has the DNA TGTGCCAGCAGTGAAGATCTCAGGAACACTGAAGCTTTCTTT.